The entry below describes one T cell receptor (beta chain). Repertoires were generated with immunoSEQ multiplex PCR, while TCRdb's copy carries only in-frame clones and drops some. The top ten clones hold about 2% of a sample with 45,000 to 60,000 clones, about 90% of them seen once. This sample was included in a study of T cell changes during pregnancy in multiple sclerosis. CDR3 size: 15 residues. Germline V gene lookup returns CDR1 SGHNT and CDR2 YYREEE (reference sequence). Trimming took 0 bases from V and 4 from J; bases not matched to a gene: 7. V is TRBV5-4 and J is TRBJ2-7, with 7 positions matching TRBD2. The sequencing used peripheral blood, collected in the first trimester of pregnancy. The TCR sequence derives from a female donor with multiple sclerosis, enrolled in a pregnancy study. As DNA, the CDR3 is TGTGCCAGCAGCTTGGAAAGCGGGGATCGTTACGAGCAGTACTTC. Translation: CASSLESGDRYEQYF.